Following are 4 T cell receptor beta chains from one sample sequenced in a study of shared clonotypes between healthy human individuals. The table came from immunoSEQ multiplex PCR; TCRdb's copy has only in-frame clones and leaves some out. This table has about 2,500,000 clones, approximately 94% appearing once. The source material was naive CD4+ T cells sorted from blood. Regarding subset: CD45RA+ positively selected. These receptors came from a man between 18 and 29 years old in good health.

This clone showed up just once. The gene calls are TRBV28 and TRBJ1-5; possibly TRBD1 for D (6 bases). Looked up from germline, CDR1 is MDHEN and CDR2 is SYDVKM. The CDR3 runs to 14 residues. Trimming took off 10 bases at V and 1 base at J, with 14 bases between the two ends. The CDR3 sequence is CATEGGWSNQPQHF. CDR3 DNA sequence: TGTGCCACCGAGGGGGGGTGGAGCAATCAGCCCCAGCATTTT. The entire variable domain, with the rest obtained from reference TRBV28 and TRBJ1-5, is as follows: DVKVTQSSRYLVKRTGEKVFLECVQDMDHENMFWYRQDPGLGLRLIYFSYDVKMKEKGDIPEGYSVSREKKERFSLILESASTNQTSMYLCATEGGWSNQPQHFGDGTRLSIL.

The chain employs TRBV19 and TRBJ1-1, with D perhaps TRBD1 (5 bases). This CDR3 has 14 residues. Trimming left V 7 bases short and J 0 bases short, with 12 bases between. CDR1 and CDR2 from the germline V gene are LNHDA and SQIVND (reference sequence). The CDR3 DNA reads as TGTGCCAGTATCGCGACAGACTTGAACACTGAAGCTTTCTTT. Encoded protein: CASIATDLNTEAFF.

This clone was observed once. This rearrangement joins TRBV6-4 to TRBJ1-2; no reliable D call. The V gene's germline CDR1 is MRHNA and CDR2 SNTAGT. CDR3 length: 15 amino acids. Trimming took off 4 bases at V and 1 base at J, with 13 bases between the two ends. CDR3 region: CASSASSGSNYGYTF. The CDR3 DNA follows: TGTGCCAGCAGTGCGTCTAGTGGGAGTAACTATGGCTACACCTTC.

The sample holds a few counts of this clone. The chain has TRBV5-1 and TRBJ1-3; 10 nucleotides align to TRBD1. The CDR3 covers 17 residues. The V segment lost 3 bases and the J segment 4 bases; nucleotides outside the gene matches: 10. Germline CDR1 is SGHRS and CDR2 is YFSETQ. The CDR3 sequence: CASSYAGTGVSGNTIYF. In DNA, the CDR3 is TGCGCCAGCAGCTACGCCGGGACAGGGGTGTCGGGAAACACCATATATTTT.